Given below is one T cell receptor beta chain in context. This clonotype was observed many times. Its antigen remains undetermined. No much larger clone is present one base from it, and per-base qualities are unavailable. Trimming takes 3 bases from V and 0 bases from J, and the germline ends sit 11 bases apart. The CDR3 measures 16 amino acids from cysteine to phenylalanine. Left in the record is the CDR3 DNA by itself, 48 bases read in frame from the first base. Sequences SGHTA (CDR1) and FQGNSA (CDR2) are obtained from the germline V gene. For unsorted PBMC libraries, 2 million PBMCs were used after storage in RNAlater at -80 degrees C until RNA extraction. Peripheral blood underwent Ficoll-Hypaque density gradient centrifugation to isolate PBMCs, which were then cryopreserved in liquid nitrogen. To synthesize cDNA, template-switch 5'RACE was performed with a primer carrying a 10-nucleotide random unique molecular identifier so that each TCR transcript was tagged. Over 180 million TCR-beta sequences, covering 15-18 subjects, were produced in each sequencing run. Total RNA was extracted with the RNeasy kit. The KAPA Real-time Library Amplification kit was used to amplify TCR-beta VDJ regions with primers targeting the TCR constant region and the 5'RACE anchor. A first PCR added sample indexes and Illumina adaptors, after which a second PCR increased the library yield. After Ampure bead purification, the TCR product of roughly 650 bp was size-selected on a 2% E-gel SizeSelection system. Library quality was checked on a Bioanalyzer, concentration was measured with Qubit, and libraries were quantified with the Kapa Library Quantification kit before pooling. An Illumina HiSeq 2500 was used to sequence the libraries paired-end at 2 x 150 bp. To increase sequence diversity, roughly 25-31% phiX was spiked into each library pool. In the authors' own workflow: Quality-filtered reads were processed with the UMI-based MiGEC pipeline, and over 85% of raw TCR sequences were removed by the MiGEC pipeline during error correction. IMGT germline references were used for aligning VDJ genes, and each clonotype was defined as a unique CDR3 amino acid sequence together with its V-J genes. VDJtools evaluated clonal expansion, Shannon diversity and CDR3 relatedness (CalcPairwiseDistances, ClusterSamples); CLCbio workbench built phylogenetic trees. Using coefficient-of-variation modelling across technical triplicates, the study counted a clone as expanded if it had at least 8 unique UMIs. The raw public reads went through TCRdb reprocessing: fastp at Q25, MiXCR clone calling, in-frame beta chains kept. Each entry merges the rows of one CDR3 protein and shows their most common DNA and genes. TCRdb, rather than the study authors, made the V and J calls. The sample yields tens of thousands of distinct CDR3 sequences; around an eighth were counted once. The ten biggest clones cover 25% to 30% of the sample.

This record belongs to a study of neurological immune-mediated disorders (dated by TCRdb to between 2018 and 2021). In terms of the full investigation: Peripheral blood TCR-beta repertoires from patients with HTLV-I-associated myelopathy (HAM/TSP), patients with multiple sclerosis, and healthy controls were compared in the study using UMI-based sequencing. The cohort was made up of 68 subjects, consisting of 14 HAM/TSP patients, approximately 35 multiple sclerosis patients and 20 healthy controls. Longitudinal samples, technical triplicates and paired sorted CD4+ and CD8+ T-cell subsets, alongside PBMC samples, were included among the approximately 98 TCR-beta libraries. General study outcomes and caveats: TCR clonal expansion was highest in HAM/TSP patients and lowest in MS patients, with MS patients falling below even healthy controls. Across subjects, expanded clones never shared an identical CDR3 amino acid sequence, which suggests that the TCR-beta repertoires in every group were private.

Sequences were obtained from PBMCs. This clonotype was sampled from a woman aged 45-65 years with HTLV-1-associated myelopathy (HAM/TSP). The chain is assembled from TRBV7-2 and TRBJ2-2; the D gene is unclear. The CDR3 region reads CASSFSFSSNTGELFF. The DNA sequence is TGTGCCAGCAGCTTTTCCTTCAGCTCGAACACCGGGGAGCTGTTTTTT.